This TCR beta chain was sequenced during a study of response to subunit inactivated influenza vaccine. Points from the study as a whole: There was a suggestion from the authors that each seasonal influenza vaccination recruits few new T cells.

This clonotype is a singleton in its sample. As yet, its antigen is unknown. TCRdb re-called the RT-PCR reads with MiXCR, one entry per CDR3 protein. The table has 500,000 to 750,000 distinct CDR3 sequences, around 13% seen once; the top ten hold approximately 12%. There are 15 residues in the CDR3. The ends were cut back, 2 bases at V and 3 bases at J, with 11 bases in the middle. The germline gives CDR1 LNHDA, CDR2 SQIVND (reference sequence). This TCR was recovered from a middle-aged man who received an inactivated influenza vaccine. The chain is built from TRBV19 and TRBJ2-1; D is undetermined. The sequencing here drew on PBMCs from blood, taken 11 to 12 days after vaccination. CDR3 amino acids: CASSIQQPGYNEQFF. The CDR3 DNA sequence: TGTGCCAGTAGTATACAACAACCTGGCTACAATGAGCAGTTCTTC. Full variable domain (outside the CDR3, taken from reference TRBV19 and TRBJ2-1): DGGITQSPKYLFRKEGQNVTLSCEQNLNHDAMYWYRQDPGQGLRLIYYSQIVNDFQKGDIAEGYSVSREKKESFPLTVTSAQKNPTAFYLCASSIQQPGYNEQFFGPGTRLTVL.